This passage covers 15 T cell receptor beta chains from one sample sequenced in a study of blood T cells in healthy people across ages. PCR was performed a second time for roughly 6 to 12 cycles using a sample-barcoded 5' primer and a J-beta primer mix. One entry per CDR3 protein results from TCRdb running MiXCR on the 5' RACE reads. This sample has around 1.5 million distinct CDR3 sequences, with 42% found just once. The sample consisted of blood. These receptors came from a woman under 30 in good health.

This clonotype was counted between two and nine times. The chain employs TRBV20-1 and TRBJ2-3; 7 bases agree with TRBD1. CDR1 DFQATT and CDR2 SNEGSKA come from the germline V gene (reference sequence). The ends lost 3 bases at V and 0 bases at J; junction bases unmatched: 6. This CDR3 region has 15 residues. The CDR3, as DNA: TGCAGTGCTAGGTTCGACAGGGCTAGCACAGATACGCAGTATTTT. Its protein is CSARFDRASTDTQYF.

This clonotype has only a few counts. The gene calls are TRBV5-1 and TRBJ2-1; 7 nucleotides line up with TRBD2. CDR1 is SGHRS and CDR2 is YFSETQ in the germline V gene. V trimming: 1 base; J trimming: 2 bases; junction bases outside the gene matches: 12. This CDR3 contains 18 residues. The CDR3 DNA is TGCGCCAGCAGCTTGCTCGGACTAGGGGAACCGGCCTACAATGAGCAGTTCTTC. Translating gives CASSLLGLGEPAYNEQFF.

The chain uses TRBV20-1 and TRBJ2-3; D is unresolved. The CDR3 consists of 14 residues. The V gene lost 4 bases and the J gene lost 4 bases, with 15 bases spanning the gap. Germline V gene data show CDR1 as DFQATT and CDR2 as SNEGSKA (reference sequence). CDR3 sequence (DNA): TGCAGTGCTAATGGCCCCTTTGGCGCAGATACGCAGTATTTT. It codes for CSANGPFGADTQYF.

There are a few counts of this clonotype. The V and J genes are TRBV29-1 and TRBJ1-1; a weak D match, TRBD1 (6 bases). The CDR3 runs 12 residues. Trimming cost V 6 bases and J 4 bases, with 12 bases left between them. The V gene's germline CDR1 is SQVTM and CDR2 ANQGSEA. The chain's CDR3 is CSVYGTSTEAFF. The DNA of the CDR3 is TGCAGCGTGTACGGGACATCCACTGAAGCTTTCTTT.

This clonotype was detected only a few times. J is TRBJ2-1 and V is TRBV20-1, with 7 nucleotides matching TRBD2. The germline V gene has CDR1 DFQATT and CDR2 SNEGSKA (reference sequence). Losses at the gene ends were 0 bases for V and 0 bases for J; bases not matched to a gene: 5. There are 16 residues in the CDR3. CDR3 sequence reads: CSARDPAGNSYNEQFF. For the CDR3, the DNA is TGCAGTGCTAGAGATCCAGCGGGGAACTCCTACAATGAGCAGTTCTTC.

V gene TRBV3-1 combines with J gene TRBJ1-1; weak D call: TRBD1 (6 bases). The ends were cut back, 5 bases at V and 4 bases at J, with 14 bases in the middle. The CDR3 contains 14 residues. Germline CDR1 LGHDT, CDR2 YNNKEL (reference sequence). The CDR3 DNA reads TGTGCCAGCAGCAGCGCGGACAGATCCACTGAAGCTTTCTTT. Translation gives CASSSADRSTEAFF.

This sequence joins TRBV30 and TRBJ2-5; TRBD2 is a possible D gene (6 bases). The DNA matches TRBJ2-7 better at its end, which makes the J call doubtful. Per the germline V gene, CDR1 is GTSNPN and CDR2 is SVGIG (reference sequence). The CDR3 is made up of 12 amino acids. CDR3: CAGGIGKGEQYF. The CDR3 region has the DNA TGTGCCGGGGGGATAGGGAAAGGCGAGCAGTACTTC.

The rearrangement links TRBV4-1 to TRBJ2-2; D perhaps matches TRBD1 (5 bases). Germline lookup yields CDR1 MGHRA and CDR2 YSYEKL. CDR3 length: 15 amino acids. V was clipped by 1 base and J by 4 bases, with 10 bases between them. The CDR3 bases are TGCGCCAGCAGCCAAGGCAGGGCGGCCACCGGGGAGCTGTTTTTT. It translates to CASSQGRAATGELFF.

This clonotype was observed once. The V and J genes are TRBV5-1 and TRBJ2-1, with D unclear. Germline CDR1 SGHRS, CDR2 YFSETQ. The CDR3 covers 15 residues. Trimming took off 2 bases at V and 4 bases at J, with 13 bases between the two ends. For the CDR3, the DNA is TGCGCCAGCAGCTTTGTGCCCCGCGCATACAATGAGCAGTTCTTC. It translates to CASSFVPRAYNEQFF.

This clonotype was detected only a few times. J is TRBJ2-3 and V is TRBV5-1, with no clear D. There are 15 residues in the CDR3. The ends were cut back, 0 bases at V and 1 base at J, with 9 bases in the middle. Germline-derived CDR1 and CDR2 are SGHRS and YFSETQ. The chain's CDR3 is CASSLVHPRTDTQYF. The CDR3 bases are TGCGCCAGCAGCTTGGTTCATCCCCGCACAGATACGCAGTATTTT.

V usage is TRBV11-2 and J usage is TRBJ1-1; weak D call: TRBD1 (6 bases). Germline V gene sequence: CDR1 SGHAT, CDR2 FQNNGV. V was shortened by 2 bases and J by 2 bases, with 12 bases between the two germline ends. CDR3 length: 15 residues. CDR3 nucleotides: TGTGCCAGCAGCTTAACAGGGATGATTAACACTGAAGCTTTCTTT. Protein: CASSLTGMINTEAFF.

V and J are TRBV9 and TRBJ1-1; D might be TRBD1 (6 bases). The CDR3 consists of 13 residues. V lost 3 bases and J lost 5, with 11 bases in between. The germline V gene has CDR1 SGDLS and CDR2 YYNGEE. The CDR3 here is CASSGTEGTEAFF. The CDR3 DNA reads TGTGCCAGCAGCGGGACAGAGGGGACTGAAGCTTTCTTT.

This clonotype was detected many times. This chain links TRBV4-1 with TRBJ2-7; D not certain. The germline CDR1 and CDR2 sequences are MGHRA and YSYEKL. This CDR3 has 12 residues. The V end lost 0 bases, the J end lost 4 bases, and 4 bases lay between the germline ends. The CDR3 coding sequence is TGCGCCAGCAGCCAAGATCTATACGAGCAGTACTTC. Translating it yields CASSQDLYEQYF.

This clonotype was detected only a few times. The genes are TRBV2 and TRBJ2-7; possibly TRBD2 for D (5 bases). V was trimmed by 2 bases and J by 0 bases, leaving 17 bases between them. The CDR3 is made up of 17 amino acids. Germline assignment: CDR1 SNHLY and CDR2 FYNNEI. CDR3 protein: CASSEPLALPSSYEQYF. In nucleotides, the CDR3 is TGTGCCAGCAGTGAACCTTTAGCGCTACCGAGCTCCTACGAGCAGTACTTC.

The chain is built from TRBV2 and TRBJ2-5; D not resolved. The J call may be in error: the DNA end matches TRBJ2-1 better. This CDR3 has 18 amino acids. Germline CDR1 and CDR2: SNHLY and FYNNEI. CDR3 amino acids: CASSPIFSLEKGQETQFF. CDR3 DNA sequence: TGTGCCAGCAGCCCGATCTTCTCCTTAGAAAAGGGCCAAGAGACCCAGTTCTTC.